The 9 T cell receptor beta chains below all came from one sample that was sequenced in a study of T cell responses to AZD1222 COVID-19 vaccine. Only in-frame clones appear in the TCRdb table, and some are missing; sequencing was by immunoSEQ multiplex PCR. The data show 100,000 to 150,000 clones, with 85% to 90% seen just once and 7% to 8% held by the top ten. The sample in question was peripheral blood, obtained on day 0 of AZD1222 vaccination. These receptor sequences come from an adult in good health.

The V and J genes are TRBV5-5 and TRBJ1-1; D is unresolved. The CDR3 has 11 amino acids. With 1 base removed from V and 2 bases from J, the gap between germline ends came to 0 bases. The germline V gene encodes CDR1 SGHKS and CDR2 YYEKEE (reference sequence). The DNA for the CDR3 is TGTGCCAGCAGCTTGAACACTGAAGCTTTCTTT. It codes for CASSLNTEAFF.

The chain has TRBV28 and TRBJ1-1; a weak D match, TRBD1 (6 bases). There are 14 residues in the CDR3. Germline V CDR1 and CDR2: MDHEN, SYDVKM. V shed 5 bases and J shed 5 bases, with 15 bases lying between them. This chain's CDR3 is CASSLPAGVTEAFF. Written as DNA, the CDR3 is TGTGCCAGCAGTCTCCCAGCAGGGGTGACTGAAGCTTTCTTT.

The chain couples TRBV7-6 to TRBJ1-6; TRBD1 matches at 7 bases. The length of the CDR3 is 15 residues. V trimming: 5 bases; J trimming: 6 bases; junction bases outside the gene matches: 7. Germline CDR1 and CDR2: SGHVS and FNYEAQ. CDR3 amino acids: CASSPRDSFNSPLHF. CDR3 DNA sequence: TGTGCCAGCAGCCCCCGGGACAGCTTTAATTCACCCCTCCACTTT.

This clone appeared a single time. The gene calls are TRBV10-2 and TRBJ2-2, with D possibly being TRBD2 (5 bases). Trimming stripped 8 bases from V and 2 bases from J, with 9 bases between. Germline V gene lookup returns CDR1 WSHSY and CDR2 SAAADI. The CDR3 contains 13 residues. CDR3 sequence: CASQLVNTGELFF. The CDR3 DNA reads as TGCGCCAGCCAACTAGTAAACACCGGGGAGCTGTTTTTT.

V is TRBV19 and J is TRBJ2-2, with a possible D match to TRBD1 (5 bases). Trimming removed 4 bases from V and 0 bases from J, with 12 bases in between. Germline V lookup: CDR1 LNHDA, CDR2 SQIVND (reference sequence). The CDR3 runs 16 residues. CDR3: CASSTRTSANTGELFF. The CDR3 DNA reads TGTGCCAGTAGTACCCGGACAAGCGCGAACACCGGGGAGCTGTTTTTT.

V is TRBV4-1 and J is TRBJ1-4; D call uncertain. The CDR3 covers 15 residues. The ends were cut back, 8 bases at V and 11 bases at J, with 24 bases in the middle. CDR1 and CDR2 (germline): MGHRA, YSYEKL. CDR3 loop: CASRLPGDERRKLFF. The CDR3, as DNA: TGCGCCAGCCGATTACCCGGCGATGAAAGAAGGAAACTGTTTTTT.

J is TRBJ1-6 and V is TRBV6-4; D is unclear. The CDR3 sequence is 13 residues long. Looked up from germline, CDR1 is MRHNA and CDR2 is SNTAGT. V was trimmed by 3 bases and J by 11 bases, leaving 11 bases between them. CDR3 sequence: CASSEEEGPPLHF. CDR3 nucleotide sequence: TGTGCCAGCAGTGAAGAGGAGGGCCCACCCCTCCACTTT.

The chain is built from TRBV3-1 (or the pseudogene TRBV3-2) and TRBJ2-5; TRBD2 matches 9 bases. Germline loops: CDR1 LGHDT, CDR2 YNNKEL (reference sequence). After removal of 4 bases from V and 5 bases from J, the junction contained 8 bases not matched to a gene. The CDR3 runs 15 residues. CDR3 amino acids: CASSPGGGGGETQYF. CDR3 coding DNA: TGTGCCAGCAGCCCTGGCGGGGGGGGCGGTGAGACCCAGTACTTC.

This clone has only a few counts. V usage is TRBV5-1 and J usage is TRBJ2-3; 8 bases map to TRBD2. Germline trimming cut 7 bases from V and 2 bases from J; bases unmatched to any gene: 6. There are 14 residues in the CDR3. Germline values: CDR1 SGHRS, CDR2 YFSETQ. The CDR3 coding sequence is TGCGCCAGCTCCCGGGGGGGCAACACAGATACGCAGTATTTT. The encoded protein is CASSRGGNTDTQYF.